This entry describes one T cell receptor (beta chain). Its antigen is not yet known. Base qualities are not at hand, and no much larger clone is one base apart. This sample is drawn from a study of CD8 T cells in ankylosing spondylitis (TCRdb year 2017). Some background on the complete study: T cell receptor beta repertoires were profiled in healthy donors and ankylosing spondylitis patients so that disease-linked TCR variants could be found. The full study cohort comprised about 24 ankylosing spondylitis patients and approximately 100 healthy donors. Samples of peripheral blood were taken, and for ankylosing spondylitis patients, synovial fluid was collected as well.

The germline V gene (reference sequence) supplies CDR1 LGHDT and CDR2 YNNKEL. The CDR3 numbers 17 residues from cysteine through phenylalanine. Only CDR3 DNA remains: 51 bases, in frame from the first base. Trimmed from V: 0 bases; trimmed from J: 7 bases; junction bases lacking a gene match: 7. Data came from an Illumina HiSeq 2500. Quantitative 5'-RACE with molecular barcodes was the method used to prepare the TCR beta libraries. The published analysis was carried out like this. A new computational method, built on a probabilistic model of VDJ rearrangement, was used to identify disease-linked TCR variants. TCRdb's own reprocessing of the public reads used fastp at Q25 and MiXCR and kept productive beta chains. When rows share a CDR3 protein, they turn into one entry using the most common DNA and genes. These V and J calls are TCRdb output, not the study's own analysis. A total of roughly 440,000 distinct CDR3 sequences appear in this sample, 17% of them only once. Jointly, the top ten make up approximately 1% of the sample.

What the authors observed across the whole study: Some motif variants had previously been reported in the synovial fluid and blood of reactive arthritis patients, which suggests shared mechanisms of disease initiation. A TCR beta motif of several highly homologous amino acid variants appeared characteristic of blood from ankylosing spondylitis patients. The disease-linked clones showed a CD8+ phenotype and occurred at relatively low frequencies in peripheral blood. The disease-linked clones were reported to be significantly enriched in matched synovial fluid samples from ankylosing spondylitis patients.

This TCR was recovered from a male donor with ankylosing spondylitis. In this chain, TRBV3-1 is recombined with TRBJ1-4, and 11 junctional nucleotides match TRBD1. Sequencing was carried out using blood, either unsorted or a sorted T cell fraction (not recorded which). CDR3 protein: CASSQEGAGTGGEKLFF. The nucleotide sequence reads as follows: TGTGCCAGCAGCCAAGAAGGGGCCGGGACAGGGGGTGAAAAACTGTTTTTT.